Below, 21 T cell receptor beta chains from the same sample are listed, as sequenced in a study of OX40 agonist ivuxolimab in advanced cancers. Clones were sequenced by immunoSEQ multiplex PCR, and TCRdb holds only the in-frame ones, with some missing. The sample lists 25,000 to 30,000 clones; around 81% were seen once. The sample in question was CD4+ or CD8+ T cells sorted from blood, obtained in a trial of the OX40 agonist ivuxolimab. These receptors all stem from an adult with an advanced solid tumor such as melanoma, head and neck, liver or kidney cancer.

The rearrangement links TRBV11-3 to TRBJ1-6; 7 nucleotides line up with TRBD1. Germline CDR1 reads SGHNT; CDR2 reads YENEEA. The V and J ends lost 5 bases and 10 bases, in that order; junction bases with no gene match: 17. This CDR3 spans 17 amino acids. CDR3 DNA sequence: TGTGCCAGCAGCGCACCATACAGGGGCCAACCAGGCTCACCCCTCCACTTT. It translates to CASSAPYRGQPGSPLHF.

This rearrangement joins TRBV6-1 to TRBJ2-1; D might be TRBD2 (6 bases). The CDR3 has 15 residues. V lost 6 bases and J lost 4, with 16 bases in between. Per germline, CDR1 MNHNS and CDR2 SASEGT. CDR3 sequence reads: CASSHRGFVYNEQFF. The CDR3 nucleotides are TGTGCCAGCAGCCACCGGGGGTTCGTGTACAATGAGCAGTTCTTC.

The chain has TRBV7-8 and TRBJ1-2, with D uncertain. The germline gives CDR1 SGHVS, CDR2 FQNEAQ. The V end was cut by 0 bases, the J end by 0 bases, with 17 bases between. The CDR3 has 18 amino acids. The CDR3 is CASSLAVMAALSNYGYTF. Written as DNA, the CDR3 is TGTGCCAGCAGCTTAGCCGTGATGGCAGCCCTATCTAACTATGGCTACACCTTC.

Only a few counts were recorded for this clone. This sequence joins TRBV28 and TRBJ1-2, with D perhaps TRBD1 (6 bases). The CDR3 length is 16 residues. Looked up from germline, CDR1 is MDHEN and CDR2 is SYDVKM. Trimming took off 6 bases at V and 5 bases at J, with 22 bases between the two ends. CDR3 loop: CASSIPTGGAGYGYTF. CDR3 bases: TGTGCCAGCAGCATACCCACCGGGGGGGCTGGATATGGCTACACCTTC.

This clone was found a few times. The rearrangement joins TRBV5-6 to TRBJ1-2, with a weak D call TRBD1 (5 bases). The germline CDR1 and CDR2 sequences are SGHDT and YYEEEE. The CDR3 sequence is 18 residues long. V was clipped by 0 bases and J by 4 bases, with 22 bases between them. Here the CDR3 reads CASSLAVGDSHPLYGYTF. As DNA, the CDR3 is TGTGCCAGCAGCTTGGCCGTGGGGGACTCCCACCCCCTCTATGGCTACACCTTC.

CDR3 nucleotides: TGTGCCAGCAGTACTCCGGGACAGTTCTACAATGAGCAGTTCTTC. Translation gives CASSTPGQFYNEQFF. The chain couples TRBV6-5 to TRBJ2-1; 7 bases match TRBD1. The CDR3 is made up of 15 amino acids. Looked up from germline, CDR1 is MNHEY and CDR2 is SVGAGI. V lost 5 bases, J lost 3 bases, and 7 bases stayed unmatched.

The table lists this clone with a count of one. J is TRBJ2-7 and V is TRBV30; D is perhaps TRBD1 or TRBD2 (5 bases each). Per germline, CDR1 GTSNPN and CDR2 SVGIG (reference sequence). The CDR3 runs to 13 residues. V was clipped by 3 bases and J by 2 bases, with 11 bases between them. The chain's CDR3 is CAWRSGTTYEQYF. The CDR3 DNA reads TGTGCCTGGAGGTCAGGGACGACCTACGAGCAGTACTTC.

The chain has TRBV5-4 and TRBJ1-6; no clear D gene. Germline loops: CDR1 SGHNT, CDR2 YYREEE (reference sequence). V dropped 1 base and J dropped 7 bases, with 9 bases sitting between them. The CDR3 consists of 14 residues. The CDR3 region is CASSLLTGNSPLHF. The CDR3 DNA reads TGTGCCAGCAGCTTGCTGACGGGGAATTCACCCCTCCACTTT.

The V and J genes are TRBV27 and TRBJ2-2; the D gene is possibly TRBD1 (6 bases). Looked up from germline, CDR1 is MNHEY and CDR2 is SMNVEV (reference sequence). This CDR3 has 15 amino acids. The V end was cut by 2 bases, the J end by 5 bases, with 12 bases between. The CDR3 loop is CASSLVQGKTGELFF. DNA of the CDR3: TGTGCCAGCAGTTTAGTGCAGGGGAAAACCGGGGAGCTGTTTTTT.

V gene TRBV9 combines with J gene TRBJ2-5; 9 bases fit TRBD2. Matching the DNA end better, TRBJ2-7 makes the J call doubtful. CDR3 length: 15 residues. Germline CDR1 reads SGDLS; CDR2 reads YYNGEE. The CDR3 bases are TGTGCCAGCAGCGTAGGTGCGGGAGGGCCGAACGAGCAGTACTTC. Protein product: CASSVGAGGPNEQYF.

This chain links TRBV7-9 with TRBJ2-1; a weak D match, TRBD1 (7 bases). The V gene's germline CDR1 is SEHNR and CDR2 FQNEAQ (reference sequence). V was pared by 1 base and J by 1 base, with 17 bases between. The CDR3 is 18 residues long. Written as DNA, the CDR3 is TGTGCCAGCAGCTTAGAGCGGGTGGAACAGGGGTCCTACAATGAGCAGTTCTTC. It codes for CASSLERVEQGSYNEQFF.

This chain connects TRBV9 to TRBJ1-1; D gene unclear. The CDR3 covers 14 residues. Germline V gene sequence: CDR1 SGDLS, CDR2 YYNGEE. Trimming stripped 0 bases from V and 4 bases from J, with 10 bases between. The CDR3 DNA follows: TGTGCCAGCAGCGTAGGGGATTTTAGCACTGAAGCTTTCTTT. Translation: CASSVGDFSTEAFF.

The chain employs TRBV15 and TRBJ2-1; D is unclear. Deletions cut 0 bases from V and 5 bases from J, with 5 bases between. CDR3 length: 13 residues. From germline, CDR1 is LNHNV and CDR2 YYDKDF (reference sequence). The CDR3: CATSRERHNEQFF. Here the CDR3 DNA reads TGTGCCACCAGCAGAGAACGGCACAATGAGCAGTTCTTC.

This clone was detected once. The chain joins TRBV14 to TRBJ2-5; the match to TRBD2 covers 7 bases. The CDR3 loop spans 15 amino acids. CDR1 and CDR2 (germline): SGHDN, FVKESK. Germline trimming cut 3 bases from V and 1 base from J; bases unmatched to any gene: 5. CDR3 sequence (DNA): TGTGCCAGCAGCCAGGGAGGGATGGCCCAAGAGACCCAGTACTTC. Its protein product is CASSQGGMAQETQYF. The variable domain in full, with the rest retrieved from reference TRBV14 and TRBJ2-5, is EAGVTQFPSHSVIEKGQTVTLRCDPISGHDNLYWYRRVMGKEIKFLLHFVKESKQDESGMPNNRFLAERTGGTYSTLKVQPAELEDSGVYFCASSQGGMAQETQYFGPGTRLLVL.

CDR3 region: CAIYSGRADEQYF. The CDR3 DNA sequence: TGTGCCATCTATAGCGGGAGAGCCGACGAGCAGTACTTC. This chain uses TRBV2 with TRBJ2-7; TRBD2 agrees at 9 bases. The CDR3 is made up of 13 amino acids. Trimming at V came to 10 bases and at J to 5 bases, leaving 9 bases not matched to a gene. Per the germline V gene, CDR1 is SNHLY and CDR2 is FYNNEI.

The chain employs TRBV2 and TRBJ2-1, with a possible D match to TRBD2 (7 bases). The CDR3 totals 13 residues. Trimming pared 9 bases from V and 8 bases from J, leaving 17 bases between. Germline V gene sequence: CDR1 SNHLY, CDR2 FYNNEI. The chain's CDR3 is CARETDSGDEQFF. The CDR3 DNA sequence: TGTGCCAGGGAGACGGACAGCGGGGATGAGCAGTTCTTC.

This chain links TRBV9 with TRBJ2-3; unclear D gene. This CDR3 contains 12 residues. Per germline, CDR1 SGDLS and CDR2 YYNGEE. V gave up 1 base and J gave up 4 bases, with 4 bases separating them. The CDR3 protein is CASSVRPDTQYF. CDR3 sequence (DNA): TGTGCCAGCAGCGTACGACCAGATACGCAGTATTTT.

The chain uses TRBV9 and TRBJ2-3; 10 bases align to TRBD2. The germline V gene encodes CDR1 SGDLS and CDR2 YYNGEE. With 4 bases clipped from V and 5 bases from J, the junction kept 16 bases outside the gene matches. The CDR3 loop spans 18 amino acids. This CDR3 is CASSSRPAGGPPGDTQYF. CDR3 in DNA: TGTGCCAGCAGCTCACGCCCAGCGGGGGGGCCTCCGGGAGATACGCAGTATTTT.

V usage is TRBV4-3 and J usage is TRBJ1-3; D ambiguous. Germline loops: CDR1 LGHNA, CDR2 YSLEER. This CDR3 region has 14 residues. The ends were cut back, 6 bases at V and 4 bases at J, with 13 bases in the middle. CDR3 residues: CASSPSGSGNTIYF. In nucleotides, the CDR3 is TGCGCCAGCAGTCCCAGCGGGTCCGGAAACACCATATATTTT.

The V call is TRBV4-1, the J call TRBJ1-6; the D gene is possibly TRBD1 (5 bases). V was trimmed by 1 base and J by 1 base, leaving 5 bases between them. Germline CDR1 MGHRA, CDR2 YSYEKL. This CDR3 is built from 15 residues. The CDR3 loop is CASSQGGSYNSPLHF. The CDR3 DNA reads as TGCGCCAGCAGCCAAGGGGGGTCCTATAATTCACCCCTCCACTTT.

This clone was found once. The rearrangement joins TRBV9 to TRBJ2-1; D not certain. This CDR3 comprises 13 residues. V dropped 0 bases and J dropped 6 bases, with 7 bases sitting between them. Germline V gene lookup returns CDR1 SGDLS and CDR2 YYNGEE. This CDR3 is CASSVDSANEQFF. The CDR3 DNA follows: TGTGCCAGCAGCGTAGACTCGGCCAATGAGCAGTTCTTC. Complete variable domain (other parts from reference TRBV9 and TRBJ2-1): DSGVTQTPKHLITATGQRVTLRCSPRSGDLSVYWYQQSLDQGLQFLIQYYNGEERAKGNILERFSAQQFPDLHSELNLSSLELGDSALYFCASSVDSANEQFFGPGTRLTVL.